A selection of T cell receptor beta chains follows, all from one sample in a study of regulatory dendritic cells for organ transplantation. Sequencing used immunoSEQ multiplex PCR; TCRdb keeps in-frame clones, though not all of them. The table shows tens of thousands of clones, with just over 90% occurring only once. The sequenced sample was naive CD8+ T cells from blood. All receptors derive from a human donor in good health. CDR3s include the opening cysteine and the closing phenylalanine or tryptophan. A D gene is named only where the DNA matches it firmly. Only part of the rows carry a size: once, few, many, or a class if the clone is expanded.

clone size	D gene	V gene	J gene	CDR3 protein	CDR3 DNA
.	.	TRBV6-6	TRBJ1-1	CANSYSKNWNTEAFF	TGTGCCAACAGTTACTCGAAAAACTGGAACACTGAAGCTTTCTTT
.	.	TRBV4-3	TRBJ2-7	CASSQYERDRTGVEQYF	TGCGCCAGCAGCCAATACGAGCGGGACAGGACTGGGGTCGAGCAGTACTTC
.	TRBD1	TRBV15	TRBJ1-1	CATSLVGRGPEAFF	TGTGCCACCAGCCTCGTGGGCAGGGGGCCTGAAGCTTTCTTT
.	.	TRBV27	TRBJ2-2	CASWEFSGELFF	TGTGCCAGCTGGGAGTTCTCCGGGGAGCTGTTTTTT
few	.	TRBV11-2	TRBJ1-2	CASSLDLGGGYTF	TGTGCCAGCAGCTTAGATCTCGGGGGTGGCTACACCTTC
.	TRBD1	TRBV2	TRBJ2-3	CASSNATGVADTQYF	TGTGCCAGCAGTAATGCGACAGGGGTCGCAGATACGCAGTATTTT
once	.	TRBV7-9	TRBJ1-2	CASSLGEGQFYGYTF	TGTGCCAGCAGCTTAGGGGAGGGACAATTCTATGGCTACACCTTC
.	.	TRBV7-3	TRBJ2-7	CASSLQASDEQYF	TGTGCCAGCAGCTTACAGGCGTCAGACGAGCAGTACTTC
.	TRBD2	TRBV27	TRBJ2-7	CASSLGLAGEQQYF	TGTGCCAGCAGCCTTGGACTAGCGGGGGAACAGCAGTACTTC
.	.	TRBV20-1	TRBJ1-2	CSANGYTF	TGCAGTGCTAATGGCTACACCTTC
.	TRBD1	TRBV15	TRBJ1-2	CATSRVYDRVYGYTF	TGTGCCACCAGCAGAGTATATGACAGGGTATATGGCTACACCTTC
.	TRBD2	TRBV7-9	TRBJ2-1	CASSLVWASGGDNEQFF	TGTGCCAGCAGCTTAGTGTGGGCTAGCGGGGGGGACAATGAGCAGTTCTTC
.	TRBD2	TRBV29-1	TRBJ2-7	CSVGLREGGYEQYF	TGCAGCGTTGGACTGCGGGAGGGCGGCTACGAGCAGTACTTC
.	.	TRBV6-5	TRBJ1-2	CASSYSVLDYYGYTF	TGTGCCAGCAGTTACTCGGTTTTAGATTACTATGGCTACACCTTC
.	.	TRBV28	TRBJ2-7	CASSPVDRRSSYEQYF	TGTGCCAGCAGCCCCGTAGACAGACGAAGCTCCTACGAGCAGTACTTC
.	.	TRBV6-6	TRBJ2-1	CASSYSTSNEQFF	TGTGCCAGCAGTTACTCGACCTCTAATGAGCAGTTCTTC
.	TRBD2	TRBV2	TRBJ2-5	CASSTGTRELETQYF	TGTGCCAGCAGTACCGGGACTAGAGAGCTAGAGACCCAGTACTTC
.	.	TRBV25-1	TRBJ2-5	CASSEYLGRTQYF	TGTGCCAGCAGTGAATATTTGGGGCGGACCCAGTACTTC
.	.	TRBV4-3	TRBJ1-1	CASSQDTRFEAFF	TGCGCCAGCAGCCAAGATACCCGCTTTGAAGCTTTCTTT
.	.	TRBV27	TRBJ2-1	CASSFGIEQFF	TGTGCCAGCAGTTTCGGTATCGAGCAGTTCTTC
.	.	TRBV29-1	TRBJ2-3	CSVLPGDTQYF	TGCAGTGTATTACCCGGAGATACGCAGTATTTT
once	.	TRBV7-3	TRBJ2-3	CASSTPTSTEDTQYF	TGTGCCAGCAGCACCCCTACTAGCACCGAGGATACGCAGTATTTT
.	TRBD1	TRBV6-5	TRBJ2-7	CASSPGQGVVYEQYF	TGTGCCAGCAGTCCTGGACAGGGGGTGGTCTACGAGCAGTACTTC
.	.	TRBV4-2	TRBJ2-7	CASSQGTSSNYEQYF	TGTGCCAGCAGCCAAGGGACTTCTTCTAACTACGAGCAGTACTTC
.	.	TRBV27	TRBJ2-1	CASSNGNYNEQFF	TGTGCCAGCAGTAATGGTAACTACAATGAGCAGTTCTTC
.	TRBD2	TRBV13	TRBJ2-3	CASSSTSGGGYTQYF	TGTGCCAGCAGCTCGACTAGCGGGGGCGGGTATACGCAGTATTTT
few	.	TRBV2	TRBJ1-2	CASSSGVYGYTF	TGTGCCAGCAGTAGCGGGGTTTATGGCTACACCTTC
.	.	TRBV9	TRBJ2-1	CASSVGGVGEQFF	TGTGCCAGCAGCGTGGGCGGAGTCGGTGAGCAGTTCTTC
.	.	TRBV30	TRBJ2-3	CAWSVTDTQYF	TGTGCCTGGAGTGTCACAGATACGCAGTATTTT
.	.	TRBV9	TRBJ2-3	CASSVVTDTQYF	TGTGCCAGCAGCGTAGTGACAGATACGCAGTATTTT
once	.	TRBV18	TRBJ2-3	CASSPGGGDTDTQYF	TGTGCCAGCTCACCGGGTGGCGGAGACACAGATACGCAGTATTTT
.	TRBD1	TRBV29-1	TRBJ2-7	CSVRTGELYEQYF	TGCAGCGTTAGGACAGGCGAGCTTTACGAGCAGTACTTC
.	.	TRBV7-9	TRBJ1-2	CASSSYSYGYTF	TGTGCCAGCAGCTCCTACAGCTATGGCTACACCTTC
.	.	TRBV2	TRBJ1-5	CATAWGLNQPQHF	TGTGCCACGGCATGGGGACTAAATCAGCCCCAGCATTTT
.	TRBD1	TRBV6-1	TRBJ2-1	CATKDVTGRNEQFF	TGTGCCACCAAGGACGTGACAGGGCGCAATGAGCAGTTCTTC
.	.	TRBV27	TRBJ2-7	CASSYRGYEQYF	TGTGCCAGCAGTTACAGAGGCTACGAGCAGTACTTC
.	.	TRBV16	TRBJ2-5	CASSRWELIQETQYF	TGTGCCAGCAGCCGATGGGAACTAATCCAAGAGACCCAGTACTTC
.	.	TRBV6-5	TRBJ1-3	CASSDYTGTGNTIYF	TGTGCCAGCAGTGACTACACAGGGACTGGAAACACCATATATTTT
.	.	TRBV6-1	TRBJ1-1	CASSGYTQTKGQYEAFF	TGTGCCAGCAGTGGCTATACCCAGACAAAAGGACAGTATGAAGCTTTCTTT
once	.	TRBV15	TRBJ2-5	CATSRGVRRHGETQYF	TGTGCCACCAGCAGAGGGGTCCGGAGGCATGGAGAGACCCAGTACTTC
.	.	TRBV4-2	TRBJ1-6	CASSQTDRAIYNSPLHF	TGTGCCAGCAGCCAGACGGACAGAGCTATCTATAATTCACCCCTCCACTTT
.	.	TRBV5-4	TRBJ2-7	CASSTDSAYEQYF	TGTGCCAGCAGCACCGACAGCGCCTACGAGCAGTACTTC
.	.	TRBV28	TRBJ2-4	CASTSLGFAKNIQYF	TGTGCCAGCACTTCTCTAGGGTTTGCCAAAAACATTCAGTACTTC
.	.	TRBV30	TRBJ1-6	CAWSVVGLGSPLHF	TGTGCCTGGAGTGTGGTCGGTCTGGGTTCACCCCTCCACTTT
.	.	TRBV7-9	TRBJ1-3	CASRSTADSGNTIYF	TGTGCCAGCAGGTCAACGGCAGATTCTGGAAACACCATATATTTT
.	TRBD1	TRBV6-5	TRBJ1-2	CASSVGQGFGYTF	TGTGCCAGCAGCGTCGGACAGGGGTTTGGCTACACCTTC
.	TRBD2	TRBV29-1	TRBJ2-3	CSVPSGRARDTQYF	TGCAGCGTTCCTAGCGGGAGGGCCAGAGATACGCAGTATTTT